The 29 T cell receptor beta chains below come from one sample, sequenced in a study of post-analysis software for immune sequencing data. Study-wide points: In patients, about five TRBV segments were more frequent than in controls, with TRBV5-6, TRBV5-1 and TRBV20-1 among them.

cDNA libraries for TCR beta contained unique molecular identifiers. TCRdb reanalysed the PCR reads using MiXCR and keeps one entry per CDR3 protein. The sample contains hundreds of thousands of distinct CDR3 sequences, 55% to 60% of which appear only once. Antigens of these TCRs are unknown. What was sequenced was blood. The receptors here all came from a girl aged 2-10 years with multiple sclerosis.

The rearrangement joins TRBV6-6 to TRBJ2-5; D gene uncertain. The germline gives CDR1 MNHNY, CDR2 SVGAGI (reference sequence). This CDR3 is built from 12 residues. Trimming removed 8 bases at V and 3 bases at J, with 10 bases between. Here the CDR3 DNA reads TGTGCCAGCCAATGGGGTGAAGAGACCCAGTACTTC. Protein: CASQWGEETQYF.

The chain recombines TRBV20-1 with TRBJ1-2, with 9 bases matching TRBD1. The germline V gene encodes CDR1 DFQATT and CDR2 SNEGSKA (reference sequence). The CDR3 totals 20 residues. With V trimmed by 0 bases and J by 3 bases, 20 bases remained unmatched. The CDR3 sequence: CSARDPRVAGTGSDYYGYTF. The CDR3 DNA reads as TGCAGTGCTAGAGACCCTAGGGTAGCCGGGACAGGGAGTGATTACTATGGCTACACCTTC.

This clonotype was recorded only once. At one end the junction does not follow the germline gene, possibly because of a read error. CDR3 sequence (DNA): TGCGCCAGCAGCTTGTCCCGACTAGCGGAGAACACAGATGCGCAGTATTTT. This sequence encodes CASSLSRLAENTDAQYF. The rearrangement uses TRBV5-1 and TRBJ2-3; 9 bases match TRBD2. The CDR3 length is 17 residues. CDR1 SGHRS and CDR2 YFSETQ come from the germline V gene.

The V and J genes are TRBV11-2 and TRBJ2-1; D ambiguous. Germline V gene data show CDR1 as SGHAT and CDR2 as FQNNGV. This CDR3 has 14 residues. Trimming cost V 1 base and J 7 bases, with 11 bases left between them. The DNA for the CDR3 is TGTGCCAGCAGCTTAGGACCCGATTTGAATGAGCAGTTCTTC. Its protein product is CASSLGPDLNEQFF.

This chain uses TRBV12-3 or TRBV12-4 with TRBJ2-4; D may be TRBD2 (6 bases). The CDR3 length is 16 residues. V shed 3 bases and J shed 2 bases, with 14 bases lying between them. The CDR3 sequence: CASSFGGAAPKNIQYF. CDR3 DNA: TGTGCCAGCAGTTTTGGCGGGGCCGCCCCCAAAAACATTCAGTACTTC.

This chain links TRBV6-5 with TRBJ1-2; D is uncertain. CDR1 and CDR2 from the germline V gene are MNHEY and SVGAGI. V was clipped by 5 bases and J by 4 bases, with 8 bases between them. The CDR3 loop spans 12 amino acids. CDR3 residues: CASSDPPYGYTF. The CDR3 nucleotides are TGTGCCAGCAGTGACCCCCCCTATGGCTACACCTTC.

This clonotype came up a few times. V is TRBV2 and J is TRBJ1-2; D uncertain. Trimming removed 2 bases from V and 5 bases from J, with 9 bases in between. The CDR3 contains 13 residues. Germline V CDR1 and CDR2: SNHLY, FYNNEI. The CDR3 loop reads CASSELYTYGYTF. CDR3 DNA: TGTGCCAGCAGTGAACTATACACTTATGGCTACACCTTC.

Regarding this clonotype: Its ends do not fully match the called genes, so a read error is possible. CDR3 protein: CDSSQVGGGSYGYTF. CDR3 DNA sequence: TGCGACAGCAGCCAAGTGGGAGGGGGGTCCTATGGCTACACCTTC. The chain recombines TRBV4-1 with TRBJ1-2; TRBD1 might be the D (6 bases). There are 15 residues in the CDR3. Germline V gene lookup returns CDR1 MGHRA and CDR2 YSYEKL.

The chain combines TRBV18 with TRBJ2-7; perhaps TRBD1 as D (6 bases). The germline CDR1 and CDR2 sequences are KGHSH and LQKENI. Trimming removed 6 bases from V and 5 bases from J, with 14 bases in between. The CDR3 sequence is 13 residues long. The CDR3 DNA sequence: TGTGCCAGCTCCCCCACAGGGCCCGACGAGCAGTACTTC. Protein: CASSPTGPDEQYF. The entire variable domain, with the rest obtained from reference TRBV18 and TRBJ2-7, is as follows: NAGVMQNPRHLVRRRGQEARLRCSPMKGHSHVYWYRQLPEEGLKFMVYLQKENIIDESGMPKERFSAEFPKEGPSILRIQQVVRGDSAAYFCASSPTGPDEQYFGPGTRLTVT.

This clonotype turned up a few times. The V gene is TRBV9, the J gene TRBJ1-1; 7 bases match TRBD1. This CDR3 is 14 amino acids long. CDR1 SGDLS and CDR2 YYNGEE come from the germline V gene. Trimming at V came to 3 bases and at J to 9 bases, leaving 11 bases not matched to a gene. In DNA form, the CDR3 reads TGTGCCAGCAGCGCAGACAGGGAAGGTTCGAAAGCTTTCTTT. Residues: CASSADREGSKAFF.

The chain carries TRBV20-1 and TRBJ2-3, with 12 bases fitting TRBD1. In germline, CDR1 is DFQATT, CDR2 SNEGSKA (reference sequence). The CDR3 totals 15 residues. Trimming cost V 6 bases and J 6 bases; bases outside gene matches: 10. The CDR3 protein is CSASDGTGGFDTQYF. In DNA form, the CDR3 reads TGCAGTGCGAGCGACGGGACAGGGGGCTTCGATACGCAGTATTTT.

The chain employs TRBV29-1 and TRBJ1-1, with D possibly matching TRBD1 (6 bases). The germline gives CDR1 SQVTM, CDR2 ANQGSEA. V gave up 5 bases and J gave up 0 bases, with 16 bases separating them. The CDR3 spans 15 residues. CDR3 nucleotide sequence: TGCAGCGTTCGGGTCCGGGACACTTTGAACACTGAAGCTTTCTTT. It is translated as CSVRVRDTLNTEAFF.

This clonotype was observed once. The chain carries TRBV12-3 or TRBV12-4 and TRBJ2-5; TRBD2 matches 11 bases. J was trimmed by 4 bases and V by 8 bases; bases with no gene match: 12. The CDR3 has 16 residues. CDR3 protein: CASCSLTSGGSETQYF. CDR3 coding DNA: TGTGCCAGCTGCTCCTTAACTAGCGGGGGATCAGAGACCCAGTACTTC.

The rearrangement joins TRBV6-6 to TRBJ2-1; 7 bases are a match to TRBD1. Germline trimming cut 2 bases from V and 8 bases from J; bases unmatched to any gene: 12. The CDR3 covers 16 residues. Germline V gene data show CDR1 as MNHNY and CDR2 as SVGAGI (reference sequence). The chain's CDR3 is CASSYHPRGNRHEQFF. DNA for the CDR3: TGTGCCAGCAGTTACCATCCCAGGGGGAATCGGCATGAGCAGTTCTTC.

J is TRBJ2-1 and V is TRBV20-1; 8 nucleotides align to TRBD2. The V gene end was trimmed by 5 bases and the J gene end by 0 bases; junction bases not matched to a gene: 18. Germline V lookup: CDR1 DFQATT, CDR2 SNEGSKA (reference sequence). The CDR3 runs 19 residues. CDR3 protein: CSAAGTRGKGISSYNEQFF. The CDR3 DNA follows: TGCAGTGCTGCTGGGACTAGGGGAAAAGGCATTAGCTCCTACAATGAGCAGTTCTTC.

This clonotype was picked up a small number of times. J is TRBJ2-3 and V is TRBV12-3 or TRBV12-4, with D possibly matching TRBD2 (5 bases). V lost 2 bases to trimming and J lost 4 bases, with 13 bases between them. This CDR3 region has 15 residues. The CDR3 DNA follows: TGTGCCAGCAGTTTATCAGTAGGAGGTGCAGATACGCAGTATTTT. Translation gives CASSLSVGGADTQYF.

This clonotype appeared a single time. The V and J genes are TRBV27 and TRBJ2-5; 7 bases fit TRBD2. Germline CDR1 and CDR2: MNHEY and SMNVEV (reference sequence). The CDR3 contains 12 residues. Unmatched junction bases numbered 5, after V lost 11 bases and J lost 2 bases. In DNA form, the CDR3 reads TGTGCCGCAGGCGGGGGACAAGAGACCCAGTACTTC. It is translated as CAAGGGQETQYF.

V usage is TRBV7-3 and J usage is TRBJ2-1, with 8 nucleotides matching TRBD2. V was pared by 5 bases and J by 12 bases, with 12 bases of the junction left unmatched. The germline gives CDR1 SGHTA, CDR2 FQGTGA. The CDR3 loop spans 14 amino acids. In nucleotides, the CDR3 is TGTGCCAGCAGCGAAGGGACTAGTACTGCTGGGCAGTTCTTC. This encodes CASSEGTSTAGQFF.

This clonotype was observed a few times. The CDR3 reads CSVMGQGTAYRFF. CDR3 DNA sequence: TGCAGCGTTATGGGACAGGGGACCGCTTATCGGTTCTTC. V usage is TRBV29-1 and J usage is TRBJ2-1, with 10 bases lining up with TRBD1. This CDR3 has 13 residues. With 5 bases clipped from V and 15 bases from J, the junction kept 13 bases outside the gene matches. Germline V gene sequence: CDR1 SQVTM, CDR2 ANQGSEA.

This chain links TRBV20-1 with TRBJ1-1, with D possibly being TRBD1 (6 bases). Trimming removed 6 bases from V and 0 bases from J, with 14 bases in between. Germline values: CDR1 DFQATT, CDR2 SNEGSKA (reference sequence). CDR3 length equals 14 residues. CDR3 sequence (DNA): TGCAGTGCCCCACCGACAGGAGTGAACACTGAAGCTTTCTTT. Protein sequence: CSAPPTGVNTEAFF.

This chain links TRBV25-1 with TRBJ2-1; the match to TRBD2 covers 12 bases. V was pared by 7 bases and J by 10 bases, with 23 bases of the junction left unmatched. Per the germline V gene, CDR1 is MGHDK and CDR2 is SYGVNS. This CDR3 region has 19 residues. DNA for the CDR3: TGTGCCAGCACCCAACCCAGGACTAGCGGGACCTCCGGGGATCGAGAGCAGTTCTTC. It encodes CASTQPRTSGTSGDREQFF.

The chain employs TRBV6-1 and TRBJ2-3, with 9 bases lining up with TRBD2. There are 17 residues in the CDR3. Germline trimming cut 2 bases from V and 6 bases from J; bases unmatched to any gene: 12. Germline V lookup: CDR1 MNHNS, CDR2 SASEGT. In DNA, the CDR3 is TGTGCCAGCAGTGAAAACTGGAGCGGGGGGTTAGGTGATACGCAGTATTTT. This encodes CASSENWSGGLGDTQYF.

The CDR3 nucleotides read TGTGCCAGCAGCGTTGGGACCACAGATACGCAGTATTTT. Translating it yields CASSVGTTDTQYF. The chain carries TRBV7-9 and TRBJ2-3, with D possibly called TRBD1 or TRBD2 (5 bases each). The CDR3 extends over 13 amino acids. Germline V gene data show CDR1 as SEHNR and CDR2 as FQNEAQ (reference sequence). Trimming took 5 bases from V and 2 from J, leaving 8 bases between them.

The V call is TRBV11-2, the J call TRBJ2-5; D may be TRBD1 or TRBD2 (5 bases each). This CDR3 contains 15 residues. V lost 7 bases and J 7 bases, leaving 22 bases between the germline ends. Germline CDR1 and CDR2: SGHAT and FQNNGV. CDR3 protein: CASIQGSGTQGTQYF. DNA for the CDR3: TGTGCCAGCATCCAAGGATCGGGGACCCAGGGGACCCAGTACTTC.

The chain links TRBV20-1 to TRBJ2-7; 10 bases align to TRBD2. Germline V lookup: CDR1 DFQATT, CDR2 SNEGSKA (reference sequence). The CDR3 extends over 15 amino acids. The trim removed 6 bases at V and 1 base at J, leaving 9 bases unmatched. In DNA, the CDR3 is TGCAGTGCCAACTCCGGGACTAGCGTTTCCTACGAGCAGTACTTC. Translating it yields CSANSGTSVSYEQYF.

The chain carries TRBV6-2 or TRBV6-3 and TRBJ2-1, with 9 positions matching TRBD1. The CDR3 contains 14 residues. CDR1 and CDR2 from the germline V gene are MNHEY and SVGEGT. Trimming took 2 bases from V and 8 from J; bases not matched to a gene: 4. CDR3 region: CASSYQDRGDEQFF. For the CDR3, the DNA is TGTGCCAGCAGTTACCAGGACAGGGGAGATGAGCAGTTCTTC.

The J gene is TRBJ2-5, the V gene TRBV20-1; TRBD2 matches 9 bases. J lost 4 bases, V lost 4 bases, and 4 bases had no gene match. Germline V lookup: CDR1 DFQATT, CDR2 SNEGSKA (reference sequence). This CDR3 comprises 13 residues. CDR3 nucleotide sequence: TGCAGTGCTACGTCACTAGCGGGAGAGACCCAGTACTTC. It yields the protein CSATSLAGETQYF.

The chain joins TRBV6-6 to TRBJ2-5, with a tentative D call TRBD1 (6 bases). V was clipped by 5 bases and J by 11 bases, with 15 bases between them. CDR3 size: 12 residues. Germline CDR1 MNHNY, CDR2 SVGAGI (reference sequence). In nucleotides, the CDR3 is TGTGCCAGCAGTACAACAGGGTTCGGGCAGTACTTC. Protein sequence: CASSTTGFGQYF.

V and J are TRBV29-1 and TRBJ1-1, with D perhaps TRBD1 (5 bases). CDR1 and CDR2 (germline): SQVTM, ANQGSEA. The CDR3 sequence is 13 residues long. V lost 3 bases and J 7 bases, leaving 15 bases between the germline ends. CDR3 in amino acids: CSVEGGVRSEAFF. The CDR3 region has the DNA TGCAGCGTTGAGGGAGGGGTGCGCAGTGAAGCTTTCTTT. The full variable domain, completed using reference TRBV29-1 and TRBJ1-1, is SAVISQKPSRDICQRGTSLTIQCQVDSQVTMMFWYRQQPGQSLTLIATANQGSEATYESGFVIDKFPISRPNLTFSTLTVSNMSPEDSSIYLCSVEGGVRSEAFFGQGTRLTVV.